A selection of T cell receptor beta chains follows, all from one sample in a study of PD-L1 blockade in urothelial cancer. The assay was immunoSEQ multiplex PCR, and TCRdb's table has in-frame clones only and misses some. The data contain about 100,000 clones, roughly 88% of them singletons. Material: PBMCs, obtained around atezolizumab (anti-PD-L1) treatment. These receptors were obtained from a middle-aged man with urothelial cancer. The CDR3 runs from the conserved cysteine through the conserved F or W. D genes are given only for firm matches. Some rows have no size entry. The others give once, few or many, or a class for an expanded clone.

d_call j_call clone_size v_call cdr3_nt cdr3_aa
- TRBJ2-3 once TRBV28 TGTGCCAGCAGTTTATGGAGGGGACTCACAGATACGCAGTATTTT CASSLWRGLTDTQYF
- TRBJ1-1 - TRBV4-1 TGCGCCAGCAGCCAAGCGGGGGGCAGTAGAGTCTCTGAAGCTTTCTTT CASSQAGGSRVSEAFF
TRBD1 TRBJ1-3 - TRBV18 TGTGCCAGCTCACCAGGGGGACAGAACTCTGGAAACACCATATATTTT CASSPGGQNSGNTIYF
TRBD1 TRBJ1-2 - TRBV5-5 TGTGCCAGCAGCTTGGAAGACAGGGCCCATGGCTACACCTTC CASSLEDRAHGYTF
- TRBJ2-5 once TRBV7-3 TGTGCCAGCAGCTTACCCTGGGCAGAGACCCAGTACTTC CASSLPWAETQYF
TRBD1 TRBJ1-5 - TRBV19 TGTGCCAGTAGTCTAGGGACAGGGACGACTCAGCCCCAGCATTTT CASSLGTGTTQPQHF
TRBD2 TRBJ2-3 - TRBV28 TGTGCCAGCAGTTTCCTAGGCAGCGGGGGCCCCCTTCATACGCAGTATTTT CASSFLGSGGPLHTQYF
- TRBJ2-1 - TRBV6-5 TGTGCCAGCAGTACAACCGGGACAACTTACAATGAGCAGTTCTTC CASSTTGTTYNEQFF
- TRBJ2-1 once TRBV7-9 TGTGCCAGCATTCTTAACCCTGCCCAGTCCAATGAGCAGTTCTTC CASILNPAQSNEQFF
TRBD1 TRBJ2-7 - TRBV14 TGTGCCAGCAGCCACCGGGACAGGGGGATCTACGAGCAGTACTTC CASSHRDRGIYEQYF
- TRBJ2-7 - TRBV5-1 TGCGCCAGCAGCTTGGGGCTGGGGGCGCGATACGAGCAGTACTTC CASSLGLGARYEQYF
TRBD1 TRBJ1-3 - TRBV7-9 TGTGCCAGCAGCGCCGGGACAGGGAGAAGTGGGGGAAACACCATATATTTT CASSAGTGRSGGNTIYF
TRBD1 TRBJ2-7 - TRBV14 TGTGCCAGCAGCCAGTTCAGACAGGGGGTCTACGAGCAGTACTTC CASSQFRQGVYEQYF
- TRBJ2-7 - TRBV19 TGTGCCAGCCACACTCGCGGGTCAGACGAGCAGTACTTC CASHTRGSDEQYF
- TRBJ2-5 - TRBV7-3 TGTGCCAGCAGCTTAAACGCAGGGGGGATAGAGACCCAGTACTTC CASSLNAGGIETQYF
TRBD1 TRBJ1-2 - TRBV7-9 TGTGCCAGCAGCTTATCCGGGACAGGGGTAGCCTACACCTTC CASSLSGTGVAYTF
- TRBJ1-6 - TRBV6-5 TGTGCCAGCAGCCGACAGAATAATTCACCCCTCCACTTT CASSRQNNSPLHF
- TRBJ1-5 few TRBV11-2 TGTGCCAGCAGCGCGGATACAGGTAGCAATCAGCCCCAGCATTTT CASSADTGSNQPQHF
TRBD1 TRBJ1-6 few TRBV11-2 TGTGCCAGCAGCTTAGCGGGACAGGAGTCTCATTCACCCCTCCACTTT CASSLAGQESHSPLHF
TRBD2 TRBJ2-7 - TRBV6-1 TGTGCCAGCACCCGGACTAGCGGACTTGACTACGAGCAGTACTTC CASTRTSGLDYEQYF
TRBD1 TRBJ1-5 - TRBV5-6 TGTGCCAGCAGCCACAGGGGGCCGGGACAGCCCCAGCATTTT CASSHRGPGQPQHF
- TRBJ2-7 - TRBV28 TGTGCCAGCAGTTTACAGGACTACGAGCAGTACTTC CASSLQDYEQYF
- TRBJ1-5 few TRBV6-1 TGTGCCAGCAGATGGAGGGGGGGAATTCAGCCCCAGCATTTT CASRWRGGIQPQHF
TRBD2 TRBJ2-3 - TRBV5-4 TGTGCCAGCAGCTTGGGTTCTAGCGGGAGGAGGGGCACAGATACGCAGTATTTT CASSLGSSGRRGTDTQYF
- TRBJ1-3 - TRBV25-1 TGTGCCAGCAGTGAATTCGGGGGGGGCTCTGGAAACACCATATATTTT CASSEFGGGSGNTIYF
- TRBJ1-3 few TRBV7-9 TGTGCCAGCAGCCCGAGGCGTAGGAACACCATATATTTT CASSPRRRNTIYF
- TRBJ2-7 - TRBV7-8 TGTGCCAGCAGCATTACGGTAGGAGGGGAGCAGTACTTC CASSITVGGEQYF
- TRBJ2-1 - TRBV5-1 TGCGCCAGCAGCCCTGCGAAAGACAATGAGCAGTTCTTC CASSPAKDNEQFF
TRBD1 TRBJ2-3 - TRBV7-3 TGTGCCAGCAGCTTAAACCCCCCCGGACAGGGGAATACGCAGTATTTT CASSLNPPGQGNTQYF
- TRBJ2-2 - TRBV7-2 TGTGCCAGCAGCCCCACTACACTGAACACCGGGGAGCTGTTTTTT CASSPTTLNTGELFF
- TRBJ1-2 - TRBV2 TGTGCCAGCCCCGACGAGGGTAGTAACTATGGCTACACCTTC CASPDEGSNYGYTF
TRBD2 TRBJ2-3 - TRBV7-2 TGTGCCAGCAGCCAACTAGCGGGAAGGAGCACAGATACGCAGTATTTT CASSQLAGRSTDTQYF
TRBD2 TRBJ2-4 - TRBV2 TGTGCCAGCAGGGGACTAGCGACAGCCAAAAACATTCAGTACTTC CASRGLATAKNIQYF
- TRBJ2-7 - TRBV2 TGTGCCAGCACCCCAGGCGGGAACGAGCAGTACTTC CASTPGGNEQYF
TRBD2 TRBJ2-3 - TRBV6-1 TGTGCCAGCAGTGAGGGACTAGCGGATACGCAGTATTTT CASSEGLADTQYF
TRBD1 TRBJ2-2 - TRBV28 TGTGCCAGCAGTTTACCTAGGACAGGGGGAAGGACCGGGGAGCTGTTTTTT CASSLPRTGGRTGELFF